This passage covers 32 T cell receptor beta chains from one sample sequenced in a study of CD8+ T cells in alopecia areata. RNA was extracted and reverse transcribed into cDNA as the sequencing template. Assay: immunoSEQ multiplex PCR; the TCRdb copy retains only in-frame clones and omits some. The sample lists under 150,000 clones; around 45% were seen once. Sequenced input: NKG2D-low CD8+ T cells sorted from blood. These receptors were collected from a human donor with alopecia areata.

CDR3 in DNA: TGCAGCGTTGAAGATCCTACAGGGGATGGCTACACCTTC. This encodes CSVEDPTGDGYTF. The chain joins TRBV29-1 to TRBJ1-2; 7 nucleotides agree with TRBD1. Losses at the gene ends were 0 bases for V and 6 bases for J; bases not matched to a gene: 4. Germline V lookup: CDR1 SQVTM, CDR2 ANQGSEA. The CDR3 totals 13 residues.

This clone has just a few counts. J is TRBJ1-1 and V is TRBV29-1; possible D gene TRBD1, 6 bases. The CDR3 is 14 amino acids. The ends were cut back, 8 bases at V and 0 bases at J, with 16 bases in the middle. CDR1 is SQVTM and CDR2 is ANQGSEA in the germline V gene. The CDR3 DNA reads TGCAGCACCCTCGGGGGGCAGGTGAACACTGAAGCTTTCTTT. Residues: CSTLGGQVNTEAFF.

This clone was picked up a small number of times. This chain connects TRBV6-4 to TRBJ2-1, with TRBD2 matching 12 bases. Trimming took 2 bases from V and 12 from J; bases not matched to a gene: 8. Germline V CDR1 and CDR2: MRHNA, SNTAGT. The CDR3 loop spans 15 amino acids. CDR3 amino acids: CASSDRPGTSGPQFF. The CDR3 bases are TGTGCCAGCAGTGACCGCCCCGGGACTAGCGGGCCGCAGTTCTTC.

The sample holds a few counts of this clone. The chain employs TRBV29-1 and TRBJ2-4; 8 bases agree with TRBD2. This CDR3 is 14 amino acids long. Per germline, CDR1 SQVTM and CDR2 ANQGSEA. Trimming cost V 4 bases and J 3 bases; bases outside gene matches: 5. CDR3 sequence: CSVAGGDDKNIQYF. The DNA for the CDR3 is TGCAGCGTTGCCGGGGGGGATGACAAAAACATTCAGTACTTC.

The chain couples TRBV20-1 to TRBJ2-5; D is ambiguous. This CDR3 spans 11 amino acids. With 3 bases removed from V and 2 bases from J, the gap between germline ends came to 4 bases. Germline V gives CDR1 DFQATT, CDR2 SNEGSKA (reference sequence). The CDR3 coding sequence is TGCAGTGCTAGCCCGCAAGAGACCCAGTACTTC. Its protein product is CSASPQETQYF.

For the CDR3, the DNA is TGCAGCGCCTCGGGGGGTGGGTCTTCCTACGAGCAGTACTTC. This gives the protein CSASGGGSSYEQYF. V usage is TRBV29-1 and J usage is TRBJ2-7; the match to TRBD2 covers 7 bases. CDR1 is SQVTM, CDR2 ANQGSEA, per germline. V lost 7 bases and J lost 1; bases outside the gene matches: 10. CDR3 length: 14 amino acids.

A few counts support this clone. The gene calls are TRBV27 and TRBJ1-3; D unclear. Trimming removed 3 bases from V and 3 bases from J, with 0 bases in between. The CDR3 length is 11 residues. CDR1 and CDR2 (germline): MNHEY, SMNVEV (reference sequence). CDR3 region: CASSFGNTIYF. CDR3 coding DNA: TGTGCCAGCAGTTTTGGAAACACCATATATTTT.

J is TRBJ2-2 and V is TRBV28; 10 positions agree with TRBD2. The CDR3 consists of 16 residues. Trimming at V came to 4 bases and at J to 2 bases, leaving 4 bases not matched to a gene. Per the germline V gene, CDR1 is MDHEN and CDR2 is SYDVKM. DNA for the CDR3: TGTGCCAGCAGTTCGAGACTAGCGGGCAACACCGGGGAGCTGTTTTTT. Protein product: CASSSRLAGNTGELFF.

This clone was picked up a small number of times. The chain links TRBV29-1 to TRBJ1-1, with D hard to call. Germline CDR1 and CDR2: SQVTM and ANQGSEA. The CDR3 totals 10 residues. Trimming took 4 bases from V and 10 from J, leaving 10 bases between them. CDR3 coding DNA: TGCAGCGTTGGGGTCCTTGGAGCTTTCTTT. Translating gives CSVGVLGAFF.

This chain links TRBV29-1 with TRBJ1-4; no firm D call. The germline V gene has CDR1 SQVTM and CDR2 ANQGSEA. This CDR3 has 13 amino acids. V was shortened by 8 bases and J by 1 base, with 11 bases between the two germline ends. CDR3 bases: TGCAGCTACCGGGAGGGAACTAATGAAAAACTGTTTTTT. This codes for CSYREGTNEKLFF.

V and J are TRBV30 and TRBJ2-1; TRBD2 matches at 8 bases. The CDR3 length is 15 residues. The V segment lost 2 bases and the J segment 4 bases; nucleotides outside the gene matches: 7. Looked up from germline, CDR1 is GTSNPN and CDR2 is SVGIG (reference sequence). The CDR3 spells CAWSTAGEVYNEQFF. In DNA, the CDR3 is TGTGCCTGGAGTACAGCGGGGGAAGTATACAATGAGCAGTTCTTC.

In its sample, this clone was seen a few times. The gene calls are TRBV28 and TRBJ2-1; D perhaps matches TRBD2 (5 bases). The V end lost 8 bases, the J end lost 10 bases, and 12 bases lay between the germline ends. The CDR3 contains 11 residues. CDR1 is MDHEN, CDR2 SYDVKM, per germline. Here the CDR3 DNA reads TGTGCCAGCTTGATGGGAGTGGAGCAGTTCTTC. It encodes CASLMGVEQFF.

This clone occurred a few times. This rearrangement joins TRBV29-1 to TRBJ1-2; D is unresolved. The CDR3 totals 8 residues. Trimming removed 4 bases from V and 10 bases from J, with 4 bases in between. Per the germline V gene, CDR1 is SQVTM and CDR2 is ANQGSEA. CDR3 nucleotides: TGCAGCGTTGGCGTCTACACCTTC. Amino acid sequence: CSVGVYTF.

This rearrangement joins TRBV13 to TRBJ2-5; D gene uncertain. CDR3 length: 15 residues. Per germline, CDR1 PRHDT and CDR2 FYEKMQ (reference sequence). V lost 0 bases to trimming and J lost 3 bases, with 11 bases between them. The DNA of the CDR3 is TGTGCCAGCAGCTTAGGCCGAGACCGGGAAGAGACCCAGTACTTC. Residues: CASSLGRDREETQYF.

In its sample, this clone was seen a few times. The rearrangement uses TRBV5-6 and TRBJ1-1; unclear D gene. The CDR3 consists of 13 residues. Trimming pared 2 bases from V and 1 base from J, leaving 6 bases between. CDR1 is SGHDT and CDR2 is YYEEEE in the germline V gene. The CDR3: CASSFGSNTEAFF. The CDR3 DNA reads TGTGCCAGCAGCTTCGGATCGAACACTGAAGCTTTCTTT. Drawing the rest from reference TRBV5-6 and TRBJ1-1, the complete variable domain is DAGVTQSPTHLIKTRGQQVTLRCSPKSGHDTVSWYQQALGQGPQFIFQYYEEEERQRGNFPDRFSGHQFPNYSSELNVNALLLGDSALYLCASSFGSNTEAFFGQGTRLTVV.

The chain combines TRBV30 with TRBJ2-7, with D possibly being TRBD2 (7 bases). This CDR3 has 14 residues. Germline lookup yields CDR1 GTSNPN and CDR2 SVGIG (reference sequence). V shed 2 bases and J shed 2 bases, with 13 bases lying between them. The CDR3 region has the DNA TGTGCCTGGAGTCCCGGCGGGGGCCCCTACGAGCAGTACTTC. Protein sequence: CAWSPGGGPYEQYF.

CDR3 sequence: CASSRNERRSTDTQYF. The CDR3 region has the DNA TGTGCCAGCAGCCGAAATGAAAGACGTAGCACAGATACGCAGTATTTT. V gene TRBV14 combines with J gene TRBJ2-3; no definite D call. Germline V gives CDR1 SGHDN, CDR2 FVKESK. The CDR3 contains 16 residues. Deletions cut 4 bases from V and 0 bases from J, with 14 bases between.

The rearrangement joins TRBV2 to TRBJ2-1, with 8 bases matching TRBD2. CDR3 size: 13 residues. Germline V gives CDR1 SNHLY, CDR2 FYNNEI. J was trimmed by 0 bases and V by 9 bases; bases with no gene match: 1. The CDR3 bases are TGTGCCAGAGGGACTAGCTCCTACAATGAGCAGTTCTTC. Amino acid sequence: CARGTSSYNEQFF.

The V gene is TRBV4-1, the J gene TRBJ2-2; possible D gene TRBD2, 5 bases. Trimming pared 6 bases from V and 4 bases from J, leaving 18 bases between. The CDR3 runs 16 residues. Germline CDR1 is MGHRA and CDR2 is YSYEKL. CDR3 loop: CASSTLGSEATGELFF. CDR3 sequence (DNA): TGCGCCAGCAGTACCTTGGGTAGCGAGGCCACCGGGGAGCTGTTTTTT.

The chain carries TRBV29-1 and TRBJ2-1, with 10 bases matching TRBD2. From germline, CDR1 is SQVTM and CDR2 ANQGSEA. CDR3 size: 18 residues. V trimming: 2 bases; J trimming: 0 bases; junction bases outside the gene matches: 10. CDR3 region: CSVERAGGPTSSYNEQFF. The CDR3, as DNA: TGCAGCGTTGAACGAGCGGGAGGGCCAACCTCCTCCTACAATGAGCAGTTCTTC.

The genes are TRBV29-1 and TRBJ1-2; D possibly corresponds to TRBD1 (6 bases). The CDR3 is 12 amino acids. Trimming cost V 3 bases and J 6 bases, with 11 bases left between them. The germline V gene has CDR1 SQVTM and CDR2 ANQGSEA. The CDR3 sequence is CSVDGGRNGYTF. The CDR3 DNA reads TGCAGCGTTGACGGGGGGCGGAATGGCTACACCTTC. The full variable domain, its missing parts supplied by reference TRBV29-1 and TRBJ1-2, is SAVISQKPSRDICQRGTSLTIQCQVDSQVTMMFWYRQQPGQSLTLIATANQGSEATYESGFVIDKFPISRPNLTFSTLTVSNMSPEDSSIYLCSVDGGRNGYTFGSGTRLTVV.

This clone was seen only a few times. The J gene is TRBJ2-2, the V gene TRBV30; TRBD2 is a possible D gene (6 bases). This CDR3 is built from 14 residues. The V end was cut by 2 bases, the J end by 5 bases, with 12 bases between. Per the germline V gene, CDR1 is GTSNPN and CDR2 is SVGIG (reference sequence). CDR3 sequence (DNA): TGTGCCTGGAGTCGTAGACTAGAAACCGGGGAGCTGTTTTTT. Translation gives CAWSRRLETGELFF.

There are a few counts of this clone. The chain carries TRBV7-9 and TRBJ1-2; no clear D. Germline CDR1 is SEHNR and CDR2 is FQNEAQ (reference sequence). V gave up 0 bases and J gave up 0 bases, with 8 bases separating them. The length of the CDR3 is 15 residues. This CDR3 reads CASSLAVMPNYGYTF. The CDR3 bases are TGTGCCAGCAGCTTAGCAGTCATGCCTAACTATGGCTACACCTTC.

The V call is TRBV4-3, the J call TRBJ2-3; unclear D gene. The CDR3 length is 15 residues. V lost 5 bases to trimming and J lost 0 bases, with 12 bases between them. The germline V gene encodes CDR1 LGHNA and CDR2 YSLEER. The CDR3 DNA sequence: TGCGCCAGCAGCACGATAGCAGCTAGCACAGATACGCAGTATTTT. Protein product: CASSTIAASTDTQYF.

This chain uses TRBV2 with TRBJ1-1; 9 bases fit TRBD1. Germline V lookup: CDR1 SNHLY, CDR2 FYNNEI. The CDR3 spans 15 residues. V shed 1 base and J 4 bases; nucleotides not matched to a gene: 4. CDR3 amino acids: CASSEDRGLATEAFF. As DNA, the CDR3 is TGTGCCAGCAGTGAAGACAGGGGGCTCGCCACTGAAGCTTTCTTT.

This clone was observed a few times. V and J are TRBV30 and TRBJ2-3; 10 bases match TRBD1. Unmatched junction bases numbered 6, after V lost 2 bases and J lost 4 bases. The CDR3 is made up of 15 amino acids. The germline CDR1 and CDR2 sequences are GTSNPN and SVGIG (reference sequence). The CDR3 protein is CAWSFQTGGADTQYF. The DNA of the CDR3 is TGTGCCTGGAGTTTTCAGACAGGGGGCGCAGATACGCAGTATTTT.

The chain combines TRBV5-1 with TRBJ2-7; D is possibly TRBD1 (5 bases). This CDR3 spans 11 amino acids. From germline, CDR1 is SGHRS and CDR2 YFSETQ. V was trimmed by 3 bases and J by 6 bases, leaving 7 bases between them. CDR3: CASSYDSEQYF. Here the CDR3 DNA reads TGCGCCAGCAGCTACGACAGCGAGCAGTACTTC. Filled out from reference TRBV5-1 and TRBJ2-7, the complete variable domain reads KAGVTQTPRYLIKTRGQQVTLSCSPISGHRSVSWYQQTPGQGLQFLFEYFSETQRNKGNFPGRFSGRQFSNSRSEMNVSTLELGDSALYLCASSYDSEQYFGPGTRLTVT.

The CDR3, as DNA: TGCGCCAGCAGCCTTACCCCGGGTACCTCCTACAATGAGCAGTTCTTC. Translating gives CASSLTPGTSYNEQFF. V and J are TRBV4-1 and TRBJ2-1; D is undetermined. Trimming removed 4 bases at V and 0 bases at J, with 13 bases between. The CDR3 is 16 residues long. In germline, CDR1 is MGHRA, CDR2 YSYEKL.

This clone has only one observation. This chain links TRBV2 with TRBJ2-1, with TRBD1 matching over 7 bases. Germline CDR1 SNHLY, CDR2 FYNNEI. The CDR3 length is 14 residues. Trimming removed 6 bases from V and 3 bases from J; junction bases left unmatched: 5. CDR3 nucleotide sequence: TGTGCCAGCAGCCTAGACAGGGACTACAATGAGCAGTTCTTC. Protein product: CASSLDRDYNEQFF. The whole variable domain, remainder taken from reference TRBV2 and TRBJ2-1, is EPEVTQTPSHQVTQMGQEVILRCVPISNHLYFYWYRQILGQKVEFLVSFYNNEISEKSEIFDDQFSVERPDGSNFTLKIRSTKLEDSAMYFCASSLDRDYNEQFFGPGTRLTVL.

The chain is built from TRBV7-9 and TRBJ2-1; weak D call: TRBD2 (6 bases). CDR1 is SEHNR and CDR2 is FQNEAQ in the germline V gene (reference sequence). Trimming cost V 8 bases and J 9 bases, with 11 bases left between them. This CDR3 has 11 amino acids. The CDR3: CASLEGGEQFF. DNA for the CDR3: TGTGCCAGCTTGGAGGGCGGTGAGCAGTTCTTC.

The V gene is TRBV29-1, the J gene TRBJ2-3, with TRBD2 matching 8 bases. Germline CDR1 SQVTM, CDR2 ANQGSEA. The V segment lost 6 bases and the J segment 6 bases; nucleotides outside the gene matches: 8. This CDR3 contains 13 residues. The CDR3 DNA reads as TGCAGCGTCACCGGCGGGAGGACCGATACGCAGTATTTT. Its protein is CSVTGGRTDTQYF.

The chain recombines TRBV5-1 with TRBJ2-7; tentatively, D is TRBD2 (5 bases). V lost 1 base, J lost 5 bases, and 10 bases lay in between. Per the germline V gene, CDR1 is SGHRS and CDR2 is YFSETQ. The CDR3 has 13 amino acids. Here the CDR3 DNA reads TGCGCCAGCAGCTTGTACGAGGGCAACGAGCAGTACTTC. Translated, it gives CASSLYEGNEQYF.